The T cell receptor (beta chain) under discussion was sequenced for a study of regulatory T cells in long-lasting Graves disease (dated by TCRdb to the early 2020s). About the full investigation: Patients with newly diagnosed Graves' disease had been on antithyroid drugs for under 3 months. Persistent Graves' disease patients were compared with newly diagnosed Graves' disease patients by peripheral blood TCR sequencing and RNA sequencing. A total of approximately 35 samples underwent TCR sequencing: roughly 13 from persistent and roughly 20 from newly diagnosed Graves' disease patients. The study was conducted in China and was registered as a clinical trial.

In its sample, this clonotype was seen a few times. Its antigen is currently not known. The sample holds no much larger clone one base away, and base qualities are not on file. V gives up 4 bases and J gives up 1 base, and the segment between their germline ends measures 5 bases. Including the terminal cysteine and phenylalanine, the CDR3 comprises 13 residues. Left in the record is the CDR3 DNA by itself, 39 bases read in frame from the first base. The CDR1 and CDR2 encoded by the germline V gene (reference sequence) are LNHDA and SQIVND. The meaning of the sample's time point label: newly diagnosed GD, antithyroid drugs for less than 3 months. For both TCR sequencing and RNA sequencing, RNA was extracted from PBMCs using TRIzol. The diagnosis of Graves' disease followed American Thyroid Association guidelines. The patients came from an endocrinology department in Xi'an, China. Each patient gave approximately 10 milliliters of peripheral blood, collected in an EDTA anticoagulant tube. Ficoll Paque Plus density gradient separation was used to isolate PBMCs, and no further T cell sorting was performed. RNA quality was checked with an Agilent 2100 Bioanalyzer and agarose gel, and concentration with a NanoDrop 2000.

Broad study findings and their caveats: Sequencing and analysis were restricted to the TCR beta chain. The authors acknowledged the small sample size as a limitation that may reduce accuracy. Only peripheral blood was studied, because thyroid tissue, the primary lesion, was inaccessible. Patients with persistent disease shared more public clonotypes (about 3,000) than newly diagnosed patients did (more than 900). Persistent Graves' disease patients showed lower TCR Shannon entropy and fewer highly expanded clones than newly diagnosed patients, suggesting clonal expansion. Persistent disease showed preferential use of TRBV28, TRBJ1-2 and TRBJ2-5, whereas newly diagnosed disease favored TRBV20-1 and TRBJ2-1.

Receptor amplification or capture employed multiplex PCR. The sequencer listed for this sample is Illumina HiSeq 4000. TCR beta libraries were built with iRepertoire HTBI primers and Arm-PCR amplification of CDR3 regions. Gel purification was performed on PCR products prior to sequencing. Under the source paper's analysis protocol: Gene usage analysis of CDR3 amino acid clonotypes relied on the approximately 68 TRBV and around 14 TRBJ segments identified across samples. Filtered high-quality paired reads were merged into contigs using COPE and FqMerger. BLAST was used to align contigs to IMGT TRBV, TRBD and TRBJ reference genes, with CDR3 defined following IMGT. Highly expanded clones were defined as clonotypes with a frequency above 0.1%. Shannon entropy was used to measure repertoire diversity, and the Gini coefficient was used to measure V-J evenness. Clonotypes shared by more than one individual were considered public. Through fastp at Q25 and MiXCR, TCRdb rebuilt clones from the public reads, retaining in-frame beta chains. When rows share a CDR3 protein, they turn into one entry using the most common DNA and genes. These V and J calls rely on TCRdb rather than the paper's analysis. The sample table lists around 400,000 distinct CDR3 sequences, around 16% of them with a count of one. Of the sample, under 9% is held by the ten largest clones.

These data also featured in a second study, about T cells in Graves' hyperthyroidism and ophthalmopathy. The second paper further reports: Graves' hyperthyroidism was defined as stable when no progression to ophthalmopathy occurred over 18 months of follow-up. Hyperthyroidism patients were newly diagnosed, with disease duration under 2 months, and aged 18 to 65 years. Patients with uncontrolled infections, other autoimmune diseases, pregnancy or lactation were excluded. Clinical symptoms, serum thyroxine and TRAb, thyroid ultrasound, and orbital computed tomography formed the basis for the diagnoses. For the first round of RT-PCR on the TCR CDR3, the HTBI primer set was used together with the Qiagen OneStep RT-PCR kit. Blood samples also contained most of the expanded thyroid clonotypes (frequency above 0.001), which suggests that blood repertoires may reflect thyroid immune responses. A model built on a 13 V-J signature distinguished ophthalmopathy from stable hyperthyroidism, reaching roughly 88% sensitivity and around 81% specificity in cross-validation and 80%/75% in testing. During validation, the model predicted progression to ophthalmopathy a median of about 6.5 months ahead of onset, with around 71% sensitivity and about 75% specificity. A discovery cohort of approximately 100 patients, roughly 45 with Graves' ophthalmopathy and 55 to 60 with stable Graves' hyperthyroidism, was used to find distinguishing TCR V-J signatures. Prospective prediction of ophthalmopathy was tested in an independent validation cohort of fewer than 20 hyperthyroidism patients and 17 patients who later progressed to ophthalmopathy. The approximately 100 discovery patients were divided at random into training and test sets in a 7:3 ratio. In about six Graves' hyperthyroidism patients, the study also compared T-cell repertoires from thyroid tissue with T-cell repertoires from blood. Following sampling, methimazole starting at 30 mg daily was given to hyperthyroidism patients, and high-dose intravenous methylprednisolone was given to ophthalmopathy patients. Libraries were constructed in a second round of multiplex PCR, after which size selection and purification were performed. Libraries were sequenced paired-end with 100 bp reads on an Illumina HiSeq2000. SOAPnuke was used to process the raw data, throwing out any read that contained adapters or uncalled bases, had a mean Phred below 15, or lacked an exact constant-primer or identifier match. COPE v1.2.5 was used to merge the high-quality paired reads, and each unique nucleotide sequence was defined as a clonotype. Clonotypes were aligned to IMGT TRBV, TRBD and TRBJ reference segments using MiTCR v1.1. Only V-J combinations with frequency above 0.0001, covering approximately 99% of repertoires, were analysed. The TCS score was defined as the ratio of F50 (clonal expansion) to E x V (chaos), calculated using BLOSUM62-based TCRdist between CDR3 peptides within each V-J. Welch's t-statistics and random forest reduced several hundred V-J features to 13, which were used in a naive Bayes classifier (R e1071). No statistical method was used to fix the sample size in advance, and group allocation was not hidden from the investigators. The paper reports TCR Vbeta CDR3 sequencing of fewer than 150 peripheral blood samples: some 44 ophthalmopathy, fewer than 80 hyperthyroidism and around 17 progressor patients.

The sequences come from peripheral blood mononuclear cells (PBMCs), collected at new diagnosis, from a patient treated with antithyroid drugs. The chain employs TRBV19 and TRBJ2-1; a tentative D match to TRBD2 spans 5 bases. The TCR was taken from a woman aged 40 to 50 with Graves disease. Donor details come from another sample of the same person, matched by shared clones. This receptor has the CDR3 CASSRRSYNEQFF. The nucleotides read TGTGCCAGTAGTAGGAGGTCCTACAATGAGCAGTTCTTC.